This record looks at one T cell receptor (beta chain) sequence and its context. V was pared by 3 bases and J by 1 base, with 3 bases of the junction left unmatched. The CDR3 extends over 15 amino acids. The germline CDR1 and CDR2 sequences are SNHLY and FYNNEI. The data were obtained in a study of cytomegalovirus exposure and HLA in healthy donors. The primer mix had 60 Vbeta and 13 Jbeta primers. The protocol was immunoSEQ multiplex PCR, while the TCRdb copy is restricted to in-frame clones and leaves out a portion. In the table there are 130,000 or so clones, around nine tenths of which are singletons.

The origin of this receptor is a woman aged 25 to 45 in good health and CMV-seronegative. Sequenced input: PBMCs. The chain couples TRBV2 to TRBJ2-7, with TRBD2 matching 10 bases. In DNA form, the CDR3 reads TGTGCCAGCAGTGAGACTAGCGGGCTTTCCTACGAGCAGTACTTC. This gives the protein CASSETSGLSYEQYF.